This T cell receptor (beta chain) emerged from a study of spatial heterogeneity in lung cancer. Study details: The follow-up PBMC samples were sequenced whenever they were available. The median time to follow-up was about two years after resection. The average appearance count of each unique TCR and UMI combination in raw reads was more than ten.

The study tagged each TCR cDNA molecule with a unique molecular identifier. TCRdb re-called the 5' RACE reads through MiXCR, storing one row per CDR3 protein. The table shows fewer than 150,000 distinct CDR3 sequences, with 10% to 12% occurring only once. The CDR3 contains 14 residues. V lost 7 bases and J lost 3, with 14 bases in between. Stated time point: blood at routine non-recurrence follow-up after resection. From tumor, nontumor lung or frozen PBMC, whole RNA was taken unsorted for sequencing. This receptor was taken from a female donor with early-stage non-small cell lung cancer. The sequenced sample was PBMCs, obtained at follow-up. The V gene is TRBV12-3 or TRBV12-4, the J gene TRBJ2-3; TRBD1 might be the D (6 bases). DNA of the CDR3: TGTGCCAGCACCCTTCAGGGGCGGACAGATACGCAGTATTTT. Its translation is CASTLQGRTDTQYF.